The sequence of this T cell receptor (beta chain) was determined in a study of T-cell reconstitution after alpha-beta-depleted transplantation in children. The CDR3 loop spans 15 amino acids. From germline, CDR1 is SGHKS and CDR2 YYEKEE (reference sequence). J lost 5 bases, V lost 2 bases, and 8 bases had no gene match. Unique molecular identifiers were incorporated into the prepared TCRbeta library. TCRdb reanalysed the PCR reads using MiXCR and keeps one entry per CDR3 protein. The table lists about 640,000 distinct CDR3 sequences, approximately 12% of them singletons. The J gene is TRBJ2-7, the V gene TRBV5-5; 9 nucleotides line up with TRBD2. The TCR sequence derives from a male patient between 10 and 17 years old who had a stem cell transplant for acute myeloid leukemia, so the T cells may come from the graft donor. The starting material was PBMCs, mostly from graft donor cells, obtained 360 days after TCRalphabeta/CD19-depleted stem cell transplant. This chain's CDR3 is CASSFVLAGSDEQYF. CDR3 nucleotide sequence: TGTGCCAGCAGCTTCGTCCTAGCGGGATCCGACGAGCAGTACTTC.